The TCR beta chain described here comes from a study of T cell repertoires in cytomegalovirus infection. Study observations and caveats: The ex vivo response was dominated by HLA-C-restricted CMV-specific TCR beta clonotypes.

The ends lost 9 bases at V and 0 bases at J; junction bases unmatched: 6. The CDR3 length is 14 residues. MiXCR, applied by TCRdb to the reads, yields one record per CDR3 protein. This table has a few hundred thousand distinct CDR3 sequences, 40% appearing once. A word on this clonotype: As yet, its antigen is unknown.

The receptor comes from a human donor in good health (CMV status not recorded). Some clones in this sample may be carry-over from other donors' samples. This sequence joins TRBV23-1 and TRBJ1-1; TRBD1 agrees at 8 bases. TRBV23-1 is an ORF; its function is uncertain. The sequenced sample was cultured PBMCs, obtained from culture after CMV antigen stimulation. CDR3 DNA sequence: TGCGCCAGTCCGGAGGACAGGGTGAACACTGAAGCTTTCTTT. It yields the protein CASPEDRVNTEAFF.